This T cell receptor beta chain appears in the sequencing data of a study of blood T cell repertoires in COVID-19. Study information: From the United States, Italy and Spain came samples of acute and convalescent COVID-19. From T cells, B-cell-depleted T cells, or PBMCs came the material, which was cDNA or gDNA.

Authors' processing steps: Quantification of nucleated cells was approximated via reference gene primer amplification. Method: immunoSEQ multiplex PCR; TCRdb's copy keeps in-frame clones and lacks some. Clone size and the V and J calls come from that table; the DNA yielded D and trimming. The repertoire holds roughly 80,000 clones, roughly 90% seen once, with approximately 1.8% in the top ten. The germline V gene encodes CDR1 SGHTA and CDR2 FQGNSA. Trimming pared 5 bases from V and 13 bases from J, leaving 22 bases between. The CDR3 runs 14 residues. This chain uses TRBV7-2 with TRBJ2-3; possibly TRBD1 for D (7 bases). The source is a man between 60 and 75 years old with acute or convalescent COVID-19. Sequencing was performed on peripheral blood. CDR3 sequence (DNA): TGTGCCAGCAGCCTGAATACAGGGGACTCTAGAAAGTATTTT. This codes for CASSLNTGDSRKYF.